These T cell receptor beta chains were read from a single sample in a study of cytomegalovirus exposure and HLA in healthy donors. Repertoires were generated with immunoSEQ multiplex PCR, while TCRdb's copy carries only in-frame clones and drops some. The repertoire consists of approximately 190,000 clones, with approximately 80% occurring once and the leading ten covering 14%. Sequenced sample: PBMCs. Receptor source: a woman under 40 in good health and CMV-seropositive. The CDR3 runs from the conserved cysteine through the conserved F or W. Fields, in order: D gene, V gene, clone size, J gene, CDR3 protein, CDR3 DNA. D genes are given only for firm matches. Size is stated for part of the rows, as once, few or many counts, or as a class when the clone is expanded.

d_gene: TRBD1
v_gene: TRBV9
abundance: few
j_gene: TRBJ2-7
CDR3aa: CASSVRDRDPYEQYF
CDR3nt: TGTGCCAGCAGCGTCCGGGACAGGGATCCCTACGAGCAGTACTTC

d_gene: .
v_gene: TRBV29-1
abundance: few
j_gene: TRBJ1-2
CDR3aa: CSVEGRAGGYTF
CDR3nt: TGCAGCGTTGAAGGCAGGGCCGGCGGCTACACCTTC

d_gene: TRBD1
v_gene: TRBV30
abundance: .
j_gene: TRBJ2-5
CDR3aa: CAWSPTGQGYQETQYF
CDR3nt: TGTGCCTGGAGTCCTACGGGACAGGGGTACCAAGAGACCCAGTACTTC

d_gene: .
v_gene: TRBV7-2
abundance: .
j_gene: TRBJ2-5
CDR3aa: CASSLGLIQETQYF
CDR3nt: TGTGCCAGCAGCTTAGGACTGATCCAAGAGACCCAGTACTTC

d_gene: TRBD1
v_gene: TRBV28
abundance: .
j_gene: TRBJ2-7
CDR3aa: CASSRTGGSNEQYF
CDR3nt: TGTGCCAGCAGTAGGACAGGGGGTTCCAACGAGCAGTACTTC

d_gene: TRBD2
v_gene: TRBV4-2
abundance: .
j_gene: TRBJ2-3
CDR3aa: CASSQELTSGGRVGDTQYF
CDR3nt: TGTGCCAGCAGCCAAGAACTCACTAGCGGGGGGAGAGTTGGAGATACGCAGTATTTT

d_gene: .
v_gene: TRBV6-4
abundance: few
j_gene: TRBJ1-6
CDR3aa: CASSHKENSPLHF
CDR3nt: TGTGCCAGCTCACACAAGGAGAATTCACCCCTCCACTTT

d_gene: .
v_gene: TRBV2
abundance: .
j_gene: TRBJ2-1
CDR3aa: CASSVVNEQFF
CDR3nt: TGTGCCAGCAGTGTAGTTAATGAGCAGTTCTTC

d_gene: TRBD2
v_gene: TRBV6-6
abundance: .
j_gene: TRBJ2-3
CDR3aa: CASSRGSQVQDTQYF
CDR3nt: TGTGCCAGCAGTCGCGGGAGTCAGGTACAAGATACGCAGTATTTT

d_gene: TRBD2
v_gene: TRBV5-1
abundance: few
j_gene: TRBJ2-2
CDR3aa: CASSWLTSGSSGELFF
CDR3nt: TGCGCCAGCAGCTGGCTGACTAGCGGGAGCTCCGGGGAGCTGTTTTTT

d_gene: .
v_gene: TRBV11-2
abundance: .
j_gene: TRBJ1-1
CDR3aa: CASGRERDTEAFF
CDR3nt: TGTGCCAGCGGGAGGGAAAGGGACACTGAAGCTTTCTTT

d_gene: .
v_gene: TRBV7-5
abundance: .
j_gene: TRBJ2-7
CDR3aa: CARSVKGTGDHEQYF
CDR3nt: TGTGCCAGAAGCGTGAAAGGGACAGGGGACCACGAGCAGTACTTC

d_gene: TRBD1
v_gene: TRBV5-1
abundance: .
j_gene: TRBJ1-6
CDR3aa: CASRSGTGANSPLHF
CDR3nt: TGCGCCAGCAGGAGTGGGACAGGGGCAAATTCACCCCTCCACTTT

d_gene: .
v_gene: TRBV5-6
abundance: .
j_gene: TRBJ2-1
CDR3aa: CASSLAGVGEQFF
CDR3nt: TGTGCCAGCAGCTTGGCCGGGGTTGGTGAGCAGTTCTTC

d_gene: .
v_gene: TRBV4-3
abundance: .
j_gene: TRBJ2-1
CDR3aa: CASSQSGGYNEQFF
CDR3nt: TGCGCCAGCAGTCAGAGTGGCGGCTACAATGAGCAGTTCTTC

d_gene: .
v_gene: TRBV28
abundance: few
j_gene: TRBJ2-5
CDR3aa: CASSLGAAQETQYF
CDR3nt: TGTGCCAGCAGTCTTGGGGCTGCCCAGGAGACCCAGTACTTC

d_gene: .
v_gene: TRBV21-1
abundance: .
j_gene: TRBJ2-7
CDR3aa: CASSKGAQGARWAASGSSYEQYF
CDR3nt: TGTGCCAGCAGCAAAGGGGCACAGGGGGCGAGGTGGGCGGCTAGCGGGAGTTCCTACGAGCAGTACTTC

d_gene: TRBD2
v_gene: TRBV5-1
abundance: .
j_gene: TRBJ2-7
CDR3aa: CASSGLAGTYEQYF
CDR3nt: TGCGCCAGCAGTGGTCTAGCGGGAACCTACGAGCAGTACTTC

d_gene: .
v_gene: TRBV2
abundance: once
j_gene: TRBJ1-2
CDR3aa: CASNPTRNYGYTF
CDR3nt: TGTGCCAGCAACCCGACACGTAACTATGGCTACACCTTC

d_gene: .
v_gene: TRBV4-2
abundance: .
j_gene: TRBJ1-2
CDR3aa: CASSLGTEGNGYTF
CDR3nt: TGTGCCAGCAGCCTAGGTACAGAGGGAAATGGCTACACCTTC

d_gene: .
v_gene: TRBV28
abundance: .
j_gene: TRBJ1-1
CDR3aa: CASVLSGSKMNTEAFF
CDR3nt: TGTGCCAGCGTACTATCTGGTTCCAAGATGAACACTGAAGCTTTCTTT

d_gene: TRBD2
v_gene: TRBV7-2
abundance: .
j_gene: TRBJ2-1
CDR3aa: CASSLLAGPYNEQFF
CDR3nt: TGTGCCAGCAGCTTACTAGCGGGGCCCTACAATGAGCAGTTCTTC

d_gene: .
v_gene: TRBV30
abundance: .
j_gene: TRBJ1-1
CDR3aa: CAWSAEQGNTEAFF
CDR3nt: TGTGCCTGGAGTGCAGAACAGGGGAACACTGAAGCTTTCTTT

d_gene: .
v_gene: TRBV19
abundance: few
j_gene: TRBJ1-5
CDR3aa: CASSPTVGINQPQHF
CDR3nt: TGTGCCAGTAGCCCGACAGTGGGGATCAATCAGCCCCAGCATTTT

d_gene: .
v_gene: TRBV5-1
abundance: few
j_gene: TRBJ2-3
CDR3aa: CASSPGASFADTQYF
CDR3nt: TGCGCCAGCAGCCCGGGAGCCTCCTTTGCAGATACGCAGTATTTT

d_gene: .
v_gene: TRBV11-2
abundance: .
j_gene: TRBJ2-2
CDR3aa: CASSLPRGGQGRSGELFF
CDR3nt: TGTGCCAGCAGCCTCCCCCGGGGGGGACAGGGCCGATCCGGGGAGCTGTTTTTT

d_gene: .
v_gene: TRBV9
abundance: .
j_gene: TRBJ1-1
CDR3aa: CASSRQVWAEAFF
CDR3nt: TGTGCCAGCAGCAGACAGGTTTGGGCTGAAGCTTTCTTT

d_gene: TRBD1
v_gene: TRBV4-1
abundance: .
j_gene: TRBJ2-7
CDR3aa: CASSPTTGGSREQYF
CDR3nt: TGCGCCAGCAGTCCGACCACAGGGGGGTCGCGGGAGCAGTACTTC

d_gene: TRBD1
v_gene: TRBV19
abundance: once
j_gene: TRBJ1-2
CDR3aa: CASSIGGQGNYGYTF
CDR3nt: TGTGCCAGTAGTATAGGGGGACAGGGGAACTATGGCTACACCTTC

d_gene: .
v_gene: TRBV11-3
abundance: .
j_gene: TRBJ2-7
CDR3aa: CASSLGVRTEYEQYF
CDR3nt: TGTGCCAGCAGCTTAGGGGTCCGGACAGAATACGAGCAGTACTTC

d_gene: .
v_gene: TRBV13
abundance: .
j_gene: TRBJ2-1
CDR3aa: CASSLRDDMNEQFF
CDR3nt: TGTGCCAGCAGCCTCCGAGATGATATGAATGAGCAGTTCTTC

d_gene: .
v_gene: TRBV7-2
abundance: .
j_gene: TRBJ2-5
CDR3aa: CASSSDWRRGETQYF
CDR3nt: TGTGCCAGCAGCTCTGACTGGCGTAGGGGAGAGACCCAGTACTTC

d_gene: .
v_gene: TRBV4-1
abundance: .
j_gene: TRBJ2-3
CDR3aa: CASSQISGISTDTQYF
CDR3nt: TGCGCCAGCAGCCAAATCAGCGGAATAAGCACAGATACGCAGTATTTT

d_gene: .
v_gene: TRBV14
abundance: .
j_gene: TRBJ2-7
CDR3aa: CASSLPGTGPYF
CDR3nt: TGTGCCAGCAGCTTACCGGGAACAGGGCCGTACTTC

d_gene: .
v_gene: TRBV5-1
abundance: once
j_gene: TRBJ1-1
CDR3aa: CASSLGQTEAFF
CDR3nt: TGCGCCAGCAGCTTAGGACAAACTGAAGCTTTCTTT

d_gene: .
v_gene: TRBV1
abundance: .
j_gene: TRBJ1-4
CDR3aa: CTSSQDPGMNEKLFF
CDR3nt: TGCACCAGCAGCCAAGATCCAGGGATGAATGAAAAACTGTTTTTT

d_gene: .
v_gene: TRBV4-2
abundance: .
j_gene: TRBJ2-7
CDR3aa: CASSQDEGSSYEQYF
CDR3nt: TGTGCCAGCAGCCAAGATGAGGGATCGTCCTACGAGCAGTACTTC

d_gene: TRBD2
v_gene: TRBV6-5
abundance: .
j_gene: TRBJ2-1
CDR3aa: CASSYVTSGGQFF
CDR3nt: TGTGCCAGCAGTTACGTGACTAGCGGGGGGCAGTTCTTC

d_gene: TRBD1
v_gene: TRBV19
abundance: .
j_gene: TRBJ1-5
CDR3aa: CASSILDRRHIANQPQHF
CDR3nt: TGTGCCAGTAGTATCCTGGACAGGCGTCACATAGCAAATCAGCCCCAGCATTTT

d_gene: .
v_gene: TRBV6-1
abundance: .
j_gene: TRBJ2-2
CDR3aa: CATLSSGSGELFF
CDR3nt: TGTGCCACCTTAAGTAGCGGCTCCGGGGAGCTGTTTTTT

d_gene: TRBD2
v_gene: TRBV5-4
abundance: .
j_gene: TRBJ2-5
CDR3aa: CASSLDGGAEETQYF
CDR3nt: TGTGCCAGCAGCTTGGACGGGGGGGCTGAAGAGACCCAGTACTTC

d_gene: TRBD1
v_gene: TRBV27
abundance: .
j_gene: TRBJ1-1
CDR3aa: CASSLWGQGEEAFF
CDR3nt: TGTGCCAGCAGTTTATGGGGACAGGGCGAGGAAGCTTTCTTT

d_gene: .
v_gene: TRBV6-5
abundance: .
j_gene: TRBJ1-6
CDR3aa: CASRDSSYNSPLHF
CDR3nt: TGTGCCAGCAGAGACAGCTCCTATAATTCACCCCTCCACTTT

d_gene: TRBD2
v_gene: TRBV14
abundance: few
j_gene: TRBJ2-1
CDR3aa: CASSQDSGAPDLGQQFF
CDR3nt: TGTGCCAGCAGCCAAGATAGCGGGGCGCCGGATCTGGGTCAGCAGTTCTTC

d_gene: .
v_gene: TRBV2
abundance: .
j_gene: TRBJ2-7
CDR3aa: CASSFSGYEQYF
CDR3nt: TGTGCCAGCAGTTTCTCAGGCTACGAGCAGTACTTC

d_gene: TRBD2
v_gene: TRBV5-4
abundance: .
j_gene: TRBJ2-3
CDR3aa: CASSSPRASGGATDTQYF
CDR3nt: TGTGCCAGCAGCTCCCCTCGGGCTAGCGGGGGGGCCACAGATACGCAGTATTTT